Here is one T cell receptor (beta chain) with its context. This sample stems from a study of CD8 T cells in Susac syndrome. Random-hexamer reverse transcription was applied to roughly 0.5 to 1 ug RNA. TCRdb redid the calling of the immunoSEQ multiplex PCR reads with MiXCR, one entry per CDR3 protein. Of 350,000 to 550,000 distinct CDR3 sequences listed, approximately 85% are singletons. The TCR was taken from a human donor with multiple sclerosis. The material sequenced was CD8+ T cells from PBMCs.

CDR3 bases: TGTGCCAGCAGCTTAGAACATACTAGCGGGGGATACAATGAGCAGTTCTTC. Protein sequence: CASSLEHTSGGYNEQFF. The chain links TRBV7-8 to TRBJ2-1; 11 bases are a match to TRBD2. CDR1 is SGHVS and CDR2 is FQNEAQ in the germline V gene. The CDR3 length is 17 residues. V trimming: 1 base; J trimming: 4 bases; junction bases outside the gene matches: 6.